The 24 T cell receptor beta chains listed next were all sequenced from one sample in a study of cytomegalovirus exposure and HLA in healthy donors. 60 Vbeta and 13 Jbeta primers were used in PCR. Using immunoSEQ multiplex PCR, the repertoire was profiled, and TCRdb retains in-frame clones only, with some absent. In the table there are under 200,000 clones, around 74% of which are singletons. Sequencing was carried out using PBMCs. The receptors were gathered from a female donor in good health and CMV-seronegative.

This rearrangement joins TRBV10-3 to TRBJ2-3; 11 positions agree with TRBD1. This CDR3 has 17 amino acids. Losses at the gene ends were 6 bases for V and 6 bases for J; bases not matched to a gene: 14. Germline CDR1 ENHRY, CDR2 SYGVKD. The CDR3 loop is CAISYSVGTGGPDTQYF. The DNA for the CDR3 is TGTGCCATCAGCTATAGTGTAGGGACAGGGGGGCCCGATACGCAGTATTTT.

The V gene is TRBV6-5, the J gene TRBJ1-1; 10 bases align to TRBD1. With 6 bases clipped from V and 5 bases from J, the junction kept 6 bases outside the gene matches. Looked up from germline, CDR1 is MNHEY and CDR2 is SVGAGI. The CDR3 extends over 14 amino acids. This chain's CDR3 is CASRLDRGWTEAFF. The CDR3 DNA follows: TGTGCCAGCAGATTGGACAGGGGGTGGACTGAAGCTTTCTTT.

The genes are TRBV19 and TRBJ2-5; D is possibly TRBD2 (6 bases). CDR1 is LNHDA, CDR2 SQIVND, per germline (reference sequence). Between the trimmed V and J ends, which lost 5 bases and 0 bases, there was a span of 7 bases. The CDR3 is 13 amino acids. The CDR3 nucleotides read TGTGCCAGTAGTGGGAGGTACCAAGAGACCCAGTACTTC. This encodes CASSGRYQETQYF.

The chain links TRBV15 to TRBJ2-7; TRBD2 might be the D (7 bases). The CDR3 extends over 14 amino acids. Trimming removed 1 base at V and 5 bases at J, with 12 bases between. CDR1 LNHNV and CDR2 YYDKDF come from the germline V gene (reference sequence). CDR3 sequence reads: CATSRGGGVDEQYF. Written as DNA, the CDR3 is TGTGCCACCAGCAGAGGGGGGGGCGTCGACGAGCAGTACTTC.

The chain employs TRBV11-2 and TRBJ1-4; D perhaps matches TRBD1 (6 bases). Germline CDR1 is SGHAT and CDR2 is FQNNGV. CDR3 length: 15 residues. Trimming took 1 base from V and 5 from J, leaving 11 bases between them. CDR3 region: CASSLGDKGNEKLFF. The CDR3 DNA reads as TGTGCCAGCAGCTTAGGGGACAAAGGGAATGAAAAACTGTTTTTT.

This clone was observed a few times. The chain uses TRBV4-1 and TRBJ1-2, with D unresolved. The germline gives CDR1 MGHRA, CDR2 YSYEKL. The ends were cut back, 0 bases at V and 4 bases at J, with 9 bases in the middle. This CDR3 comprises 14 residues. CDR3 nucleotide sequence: TGCGCCAGCAGCCAAGATGGCTCTCTCTATGGCTACACCTTC. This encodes CASSQDGSLYGYTF.

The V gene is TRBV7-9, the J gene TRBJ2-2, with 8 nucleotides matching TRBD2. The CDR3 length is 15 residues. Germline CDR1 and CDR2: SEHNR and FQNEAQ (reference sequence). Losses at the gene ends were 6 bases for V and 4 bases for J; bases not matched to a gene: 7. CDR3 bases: TGTGCCAGCAGAGAGGGACTAGGGCTCACCGGGGAGCTGTTTTTT. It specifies CASREGLGLTGELFF.

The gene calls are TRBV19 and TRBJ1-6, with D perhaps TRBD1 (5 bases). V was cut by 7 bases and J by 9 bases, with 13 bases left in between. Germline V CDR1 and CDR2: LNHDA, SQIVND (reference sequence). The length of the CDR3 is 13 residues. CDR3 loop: CASKGQAFSPLHF. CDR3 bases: TGTGCCAGTAAGGGGCAGGCGTTTTCACCCCTCCACTTT.

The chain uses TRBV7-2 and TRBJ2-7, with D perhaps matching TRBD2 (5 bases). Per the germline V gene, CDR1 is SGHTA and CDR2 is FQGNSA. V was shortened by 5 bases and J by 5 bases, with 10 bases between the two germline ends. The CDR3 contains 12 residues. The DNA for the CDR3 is TGTGCCAGCAGCCAACCTAGCAACGAGCAGTACTTC. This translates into CASSQPSNEQYF.

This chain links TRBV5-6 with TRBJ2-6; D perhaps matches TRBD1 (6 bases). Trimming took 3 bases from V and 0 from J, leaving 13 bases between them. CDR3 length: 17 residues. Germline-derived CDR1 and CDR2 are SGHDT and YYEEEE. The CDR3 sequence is CASSSIDRNSGANVLTF. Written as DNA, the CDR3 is TGTGCCAGCAGCTCAATCGACAGGAACTCTGGGGCCAACGTCCTGACTTTC. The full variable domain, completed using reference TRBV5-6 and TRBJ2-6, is DAGVTQSPTHLIKTRGQQVTLRCSPKSGHDTVSWYQQALGQGPQFIFQYYEEEERQRGNFPDRFSGHQFPNYSSELNVNALLLGDSALYLCASSSIDRNSGANVLTFGAGSRLTVL.

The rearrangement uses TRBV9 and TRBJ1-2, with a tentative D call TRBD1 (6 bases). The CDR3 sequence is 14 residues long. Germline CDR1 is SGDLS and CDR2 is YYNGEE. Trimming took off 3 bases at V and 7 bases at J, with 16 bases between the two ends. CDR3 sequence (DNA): TGTGCCAGCAGCGCATCAACAGGGTCTGGTGGCTACACCTTC. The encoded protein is CASSASTGSGGYTF.

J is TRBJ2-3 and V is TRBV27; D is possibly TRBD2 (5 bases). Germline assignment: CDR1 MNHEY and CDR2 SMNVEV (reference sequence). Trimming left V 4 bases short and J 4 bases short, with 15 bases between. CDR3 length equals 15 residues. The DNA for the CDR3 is TGTGCCAGCAGTTCGAGTGGGAGAGGGCCAGATACGCAGTATTTT. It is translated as CASSSSGRGPDTQYF.

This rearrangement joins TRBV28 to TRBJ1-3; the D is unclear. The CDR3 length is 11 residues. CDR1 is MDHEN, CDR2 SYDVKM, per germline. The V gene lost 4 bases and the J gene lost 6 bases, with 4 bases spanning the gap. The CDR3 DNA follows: TGTGCCAGCAGTTCACTAAACACCATATATTTT. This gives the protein CASSSLNTIYF.

The CDR3 DNA sequence: TGTGCCAGCAGTCCGGGACAGGGCTGGACTGAAGCTTTCTTT. It encodes CASSPGQGWTEAFF. The rearrangement links TRBV28 to TRBJ1-1; the match to TRBD1 covers 9 bases. The V and J ends lost 5 bases and 5 bases, in that order; junction bases with no gene match: 6. Germline assignment: CDR1 MDHEN and CDR2 SYDVKM. The CDR3 spans 14 residues.

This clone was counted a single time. The CDR3 is CASSRTAGIHEQYF. CDR3 bases: TGTGCCAGCAGTCGGACCGCCGGGATTCACGAGCAGTACTTC. V usage is TRBV6-6 and J usage is TRBJ2-7; D is possibly TRBD2 (5 bases). V lost 5 bases to trimming and J lost 5 bases, with 16 bases between them. The CDR3 runs 14 residues. The germline gives CDR1 MNHNY, CDR2 SVGAGI (reference sequence).

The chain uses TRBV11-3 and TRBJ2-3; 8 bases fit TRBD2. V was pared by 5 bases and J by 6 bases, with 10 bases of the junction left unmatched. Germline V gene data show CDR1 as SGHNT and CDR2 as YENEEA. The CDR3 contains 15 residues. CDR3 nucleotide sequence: TGTGCCAGCAGCCCACAGGGCGGGGGGCTGGATACGCAGTATTTT. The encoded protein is CASSPQGGGLDTQYF.

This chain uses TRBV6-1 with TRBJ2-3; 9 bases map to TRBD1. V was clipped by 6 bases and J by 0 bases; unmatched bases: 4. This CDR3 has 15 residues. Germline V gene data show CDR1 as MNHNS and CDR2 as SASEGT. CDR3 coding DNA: TGTGCCAGCAGGCTGGACAGGGGTAGCACAGATACGCAGTATTTT. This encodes CASRLDRGSTDTQYF.

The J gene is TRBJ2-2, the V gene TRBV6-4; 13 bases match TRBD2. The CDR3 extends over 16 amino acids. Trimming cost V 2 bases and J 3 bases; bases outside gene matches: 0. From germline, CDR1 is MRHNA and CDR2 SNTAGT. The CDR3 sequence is CASSDTSGGDTGELFF. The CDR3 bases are TGTGCCAGCAGTGACACTAGCGGGGGGGACACCGGGGAGCTGTTTTTT.

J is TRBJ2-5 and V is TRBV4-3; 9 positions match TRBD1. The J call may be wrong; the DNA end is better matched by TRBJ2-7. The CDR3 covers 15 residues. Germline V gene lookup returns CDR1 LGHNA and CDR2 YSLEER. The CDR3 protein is CASSQNRGRSYEQYF. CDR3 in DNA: TGCGCCAGCAGCCAGAACAGGGGGCGGTCCTACGAGCAGTACTTC.

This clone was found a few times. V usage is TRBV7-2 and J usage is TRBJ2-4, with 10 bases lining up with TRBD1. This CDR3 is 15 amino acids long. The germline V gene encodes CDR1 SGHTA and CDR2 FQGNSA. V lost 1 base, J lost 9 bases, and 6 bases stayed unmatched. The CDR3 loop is CASSLERQGAIIQYF. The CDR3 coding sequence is TGTGCCAGCAGCTTAGAGAGACAGGGGGCAATCATTCAGTACTTC. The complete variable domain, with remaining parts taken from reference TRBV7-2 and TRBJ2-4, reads GAGVSQSPSNKVTEKGKDVELRCDPISGHTALYWYRQSLGQGLEFLIYFQGNSAPDKSGLPSDRFSAERTGGSVSTLTIQRTQQEDSAVYLCASSLERQGAIIQYFGAGTRLSVL.

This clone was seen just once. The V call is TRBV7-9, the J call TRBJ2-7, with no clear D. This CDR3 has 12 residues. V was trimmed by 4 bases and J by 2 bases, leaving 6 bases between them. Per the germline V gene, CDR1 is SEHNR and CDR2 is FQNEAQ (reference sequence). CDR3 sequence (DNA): TGTGCCAGCAGCTCTCGGGCCTACGAGCAGTACTTC. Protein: CASSSRAYEQYF.

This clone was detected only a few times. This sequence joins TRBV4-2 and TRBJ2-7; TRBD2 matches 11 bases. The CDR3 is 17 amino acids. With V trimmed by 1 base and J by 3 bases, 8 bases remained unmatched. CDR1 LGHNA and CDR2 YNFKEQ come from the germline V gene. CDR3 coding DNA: TGTGCCAGCAGCCAAGTCGCCGGGACTAGCGGCCACTACGAGCAGTACTTC. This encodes CASSQVAGTSGHYEQYF.

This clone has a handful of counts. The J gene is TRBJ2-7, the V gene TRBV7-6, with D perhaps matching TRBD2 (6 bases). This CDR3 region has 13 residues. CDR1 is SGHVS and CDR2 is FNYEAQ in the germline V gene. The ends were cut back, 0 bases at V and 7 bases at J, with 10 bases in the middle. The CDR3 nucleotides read TGTGCCAGCAGCTTAGCCAGTGGAGGGGAGCAGTACTTC. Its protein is CASSLASGGEQYF.

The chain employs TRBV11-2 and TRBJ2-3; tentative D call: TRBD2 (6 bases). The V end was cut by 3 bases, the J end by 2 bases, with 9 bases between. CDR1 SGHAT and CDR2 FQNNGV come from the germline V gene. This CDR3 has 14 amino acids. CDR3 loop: CASSLAGTTDTQYF. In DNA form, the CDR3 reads TGTGCCAGCAGCTTGGCGGGGACCACAGATACGCAGTATTTT.